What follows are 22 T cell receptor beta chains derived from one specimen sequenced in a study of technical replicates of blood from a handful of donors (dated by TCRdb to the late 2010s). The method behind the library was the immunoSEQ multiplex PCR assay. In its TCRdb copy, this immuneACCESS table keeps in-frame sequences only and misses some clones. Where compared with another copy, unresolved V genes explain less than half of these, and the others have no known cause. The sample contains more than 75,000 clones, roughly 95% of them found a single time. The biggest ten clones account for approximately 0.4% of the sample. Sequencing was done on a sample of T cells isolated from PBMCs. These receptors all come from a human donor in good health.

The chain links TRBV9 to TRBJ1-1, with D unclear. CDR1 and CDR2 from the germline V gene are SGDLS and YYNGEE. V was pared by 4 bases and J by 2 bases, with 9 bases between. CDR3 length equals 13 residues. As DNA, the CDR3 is TGTGCCAGCAGCTCCCGTCTTAACACTGAAGCTTTCTTT. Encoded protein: CASSSRLNTEAFF.

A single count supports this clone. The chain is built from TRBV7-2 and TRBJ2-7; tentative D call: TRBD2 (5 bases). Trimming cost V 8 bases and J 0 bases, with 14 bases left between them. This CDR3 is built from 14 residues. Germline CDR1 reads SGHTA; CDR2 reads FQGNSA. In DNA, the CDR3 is TGTGCCAGCGGCGGACTCCTAAGCTCCTACGAGCAGTACTTC. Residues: CASGGLLSSYEQYF.

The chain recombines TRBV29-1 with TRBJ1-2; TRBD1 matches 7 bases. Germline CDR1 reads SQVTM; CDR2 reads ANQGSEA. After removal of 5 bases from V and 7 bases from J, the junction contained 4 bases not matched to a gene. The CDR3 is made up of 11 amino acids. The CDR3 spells CSVRGRSGYTF. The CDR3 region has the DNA TGCAGCGTTAGGGGGCGATCTGGCTACACCTTC.

The CDR3 nucleotides are TGTGCCAGCAGCCTCGTCGACGGGTACGAGCAGTACTTC. The encoded protein is CASSLVDGYEQYF. J is TRBJ2-7 and V is TRBV7-6, with D uncertain. The CDR3 length is 13 residues. Germline CDR1 and CDR2: SGHVS and FNYEAQ. The ends were cut back, 5 bases at V and 4 bases at J, with 12 bases in the middle.

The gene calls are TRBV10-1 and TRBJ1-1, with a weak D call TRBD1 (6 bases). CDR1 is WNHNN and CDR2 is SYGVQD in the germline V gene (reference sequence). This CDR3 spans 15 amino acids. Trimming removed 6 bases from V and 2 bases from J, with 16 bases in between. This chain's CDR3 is CASSFSRGGNTEAFF. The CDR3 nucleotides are TGCGCCAGCAGCTTTTCCCGAGGGGGAAACACTGAAGCTTTCTTT.

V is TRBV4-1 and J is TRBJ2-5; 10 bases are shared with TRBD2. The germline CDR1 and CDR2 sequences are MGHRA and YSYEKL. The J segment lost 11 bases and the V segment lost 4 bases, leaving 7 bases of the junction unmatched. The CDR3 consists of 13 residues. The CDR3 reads CASSLEREGEQYF. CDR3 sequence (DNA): TGCGCCAGCAGCCTTGAGCGGGAGGGGGAGCAGTACTTC.

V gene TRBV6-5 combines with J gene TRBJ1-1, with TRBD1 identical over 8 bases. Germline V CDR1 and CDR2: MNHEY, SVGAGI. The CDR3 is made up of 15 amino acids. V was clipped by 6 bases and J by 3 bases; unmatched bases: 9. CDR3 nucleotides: TGTGCCAGCAGCGAGACAGGGGCTATAGACACTGAAGCTTTCTTT. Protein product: CASSETGAIDTEAFF.

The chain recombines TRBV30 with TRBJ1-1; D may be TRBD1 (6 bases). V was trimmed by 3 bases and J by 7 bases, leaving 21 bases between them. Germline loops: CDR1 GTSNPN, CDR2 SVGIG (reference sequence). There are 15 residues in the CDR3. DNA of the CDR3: TGTGCCTGGAGAACGGTTTCTGGGGGGGCTAATGAAGCTTTCTTT. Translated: CAWRTVSGGANEAFF.

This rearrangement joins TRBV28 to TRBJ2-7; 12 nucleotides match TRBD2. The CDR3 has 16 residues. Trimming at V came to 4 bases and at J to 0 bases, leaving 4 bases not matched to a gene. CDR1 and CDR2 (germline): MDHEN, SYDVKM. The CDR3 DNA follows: TGTGCCAGCAGTTCGGGACTAGCGGGTGTCTCCTACGAGCAGTACTTC. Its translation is CASSSGLAGVSYEQYF.

CDR3 sequence reads: CAWSVGGSENIQYF. CDR3 nucleotide sequence: TGTGCCTGGAGTGTCGGCGGGAGCGAAAACATTCAGTACTTC. The chain is built from TRBV30 and TRBJ2-4, with TRBD2 identical over 7 bases. Germline assignment: CDR1 GTSNPN and CDR2 SVGIG (reference sequence). CDR3 length equals 14 residues. V trimming: 0 bases; J trimming: 5 bases; junction bases outside the gene matches: 4.

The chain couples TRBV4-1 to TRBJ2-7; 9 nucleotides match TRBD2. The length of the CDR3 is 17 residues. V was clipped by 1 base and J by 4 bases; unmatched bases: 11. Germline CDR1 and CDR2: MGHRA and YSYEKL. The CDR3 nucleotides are TGCGCCAGCAGCCAAGGCGGTAGCGGGAGTTCAGCGTACGAGCAGTACTTC. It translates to CASSQGGSGSSAYEQYF.

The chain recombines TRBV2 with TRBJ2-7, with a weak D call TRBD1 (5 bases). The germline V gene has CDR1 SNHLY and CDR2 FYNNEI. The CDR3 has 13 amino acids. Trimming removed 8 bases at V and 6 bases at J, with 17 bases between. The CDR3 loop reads CASGNSGSVEQYF. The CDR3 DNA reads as TGTGCCAGCGGTAATTCAGGGTCGGTCGAGCAGTACTTC.

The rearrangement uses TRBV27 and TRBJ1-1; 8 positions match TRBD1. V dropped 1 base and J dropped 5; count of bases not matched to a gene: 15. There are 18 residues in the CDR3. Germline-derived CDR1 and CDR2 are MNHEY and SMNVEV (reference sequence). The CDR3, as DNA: TGTGCCAGCAGTTTATTTTTCGGGGCGACAGGGGCAGGGACTGAAGCTTTCTTT. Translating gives CASSLFFGATGAGTEAFF.

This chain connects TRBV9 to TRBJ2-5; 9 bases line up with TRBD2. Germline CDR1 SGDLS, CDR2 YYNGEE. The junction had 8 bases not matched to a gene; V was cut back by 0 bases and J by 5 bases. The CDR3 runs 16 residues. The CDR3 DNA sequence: TGTGCCAGCAGCGTAGCTGATAGCGGGAGCGGGGAGACCCAGTACTTC. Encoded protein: CASSVADSGSGETQYF. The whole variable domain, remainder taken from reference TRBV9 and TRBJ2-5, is DSGVTQTPKHLITATGQRVTLRCSPRSGDLSVYWYQQSLDQGLQFLIQYYNGEERAKGNILERFSAQQFPDLHSELNLSSLELGDSALYFCASSVADSGSGETQYFGPGTRLLVL.

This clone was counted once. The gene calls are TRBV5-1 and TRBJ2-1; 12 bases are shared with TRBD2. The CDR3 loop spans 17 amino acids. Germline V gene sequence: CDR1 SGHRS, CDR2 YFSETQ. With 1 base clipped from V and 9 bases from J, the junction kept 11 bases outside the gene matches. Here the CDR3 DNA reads TGCGCCAGCAGCTTGAGAGTCCTAGCGGGAGGGACTTCTGAGCAGTTCTTC. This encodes CASSLRVLAGGTSEQFF.

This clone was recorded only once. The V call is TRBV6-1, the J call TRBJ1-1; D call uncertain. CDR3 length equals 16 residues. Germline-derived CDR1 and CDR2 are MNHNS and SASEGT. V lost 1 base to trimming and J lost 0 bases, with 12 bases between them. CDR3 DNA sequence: TGTGCCAGCAGTGAAGAGATTAGGGAGATGAACACTGAAGCTTTCTTT. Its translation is CASSEEIREMNTEAFF.

Here the CDR3 DNA reads TGTGCCAGCAGCCTTGCGAATGAGCAGTTCTTC. This sequence encodes CASSLANEQFF. The V gene is TRBV5-4, the J gene TRBJ2-1; D uncertain. The germline V and J ends were trimmed by 4 bases and 7 bases, with 6 bases remaining between them. Germline V gene sequence: CDR1 SGHNT, CDR2 YYREEE (reference sequence). The CDR3 is 11 amino acids.

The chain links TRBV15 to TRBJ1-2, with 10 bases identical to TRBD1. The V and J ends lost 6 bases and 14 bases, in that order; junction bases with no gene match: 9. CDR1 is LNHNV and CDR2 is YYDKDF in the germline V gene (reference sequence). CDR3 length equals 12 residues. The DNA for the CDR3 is TGTGCCACCAGTAGTCCCGGGACAGGGGAGACCTTC. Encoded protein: CATSSPGTGETF. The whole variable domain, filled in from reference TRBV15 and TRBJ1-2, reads DAMVIQNPRYQVTQFGKPVTLSCSQTLNHNVMYWYQQKSSQAPKLLFHYYDKDFNNEADTPDNFQSRRPNTSFCFLDIRSPGLGDTAMYLCATSSPGTGETFGSGTRLTVV.

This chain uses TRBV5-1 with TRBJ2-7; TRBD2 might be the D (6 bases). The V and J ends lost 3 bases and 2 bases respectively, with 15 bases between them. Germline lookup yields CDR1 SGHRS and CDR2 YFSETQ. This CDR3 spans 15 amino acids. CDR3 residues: CASSWRLRETYEQYF. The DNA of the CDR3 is TGCGCCAGCAGCTGGCGATTGCGGGAAACCTACGAGCAGTACTTC. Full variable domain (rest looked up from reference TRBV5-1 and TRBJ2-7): KAGVTQTPRYLIKTRGQQVTLSCSPISGHRSVSWYQQTPGQGLQFLFEYFSETQRNKGNFPGRFSGRQFSNSRSEMNVSTLELGDSALYLCASSWRLRETYEQYFGPGTRLTVT.

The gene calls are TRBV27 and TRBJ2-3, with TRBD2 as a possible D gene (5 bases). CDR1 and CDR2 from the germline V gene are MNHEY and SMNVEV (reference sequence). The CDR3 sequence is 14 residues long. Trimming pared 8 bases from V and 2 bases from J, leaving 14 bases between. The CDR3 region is CASQPLRVTDTQYF. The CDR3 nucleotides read TGTGCCAGCCAGCCATTGAGGGTCACAGATACGCAGTATTTT.

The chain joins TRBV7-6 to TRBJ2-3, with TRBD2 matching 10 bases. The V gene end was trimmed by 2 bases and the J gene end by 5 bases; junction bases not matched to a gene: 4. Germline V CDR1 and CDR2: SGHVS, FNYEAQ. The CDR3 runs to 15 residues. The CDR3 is CASSLLAGDEDTQYF. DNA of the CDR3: TGTGCCAGCAGCTTACTAGCGGGAGATGAAGATACGCAGTATTTT.

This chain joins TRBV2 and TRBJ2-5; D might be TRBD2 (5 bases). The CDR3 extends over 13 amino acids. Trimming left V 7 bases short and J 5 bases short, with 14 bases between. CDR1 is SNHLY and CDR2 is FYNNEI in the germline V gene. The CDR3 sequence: CASNPRVLETQYF. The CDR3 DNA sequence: TGTGCCAGCAACCCGAGGGTCCTGGAGACCCAGTACTTC.